Each of the 10 T cell receptor beta chains below was sequenced from the same sample in a study of T cells in Graves' hyperthyroidism and ophthalmopathy. TCR beta CDR3 regions were amplified from RNA. Primed by the HTBI set, a first-round RT-PCR was run on the TCR CDR3. MiXCR was run by TCRdb on the multiplex PCR reads, yielding one entry per CDR3 protein. The table has hundreds of thousands of distinct CDR3 sequences, 20% to 25% seen once. Sequencing used blood. The receptors were sampled from a man aged 50 to 60 with Graves' hyperthyroidism.

This clonotype was seen ten or more times. The V and J genes are TRBV20-1 and TRBJ2-5, with TRBD2 as a possible D gene (5 bases). This CDR3 comprises 14 residues. Trimming took off 0 bases at V and 5 bases at J, with 13 bases between the two ends. Looked up from germline, CDR1 is DFQATT and CDR2 is SNEGSKA (reference sequence). CDR3 nucleotides: TGCAGTGCTAGAGATCGGCTTTCGGGGGAGACCCAGTACTTC. It specifies CSARDRLSGETQYF.

This clonotype was counted between two and nine times. V gene TRBV18 combines with J gene TRBJ2-3, with a possible D match to TRBD2 (5 bases). V dropped 6 bases and J dropped 2 bases, with 15 bases sitting between them. The germline gives CDR1 KGHSH, CDR2 LQKENI. This CDR3 is 15 amino acids long. As DNA, the CDR3 is TGTGCCAGCTCGCCCGGACTCCCTCCCACAGATACGCAGTATTTT. Amino acid sequence: CASSPGLPPTDTQYF. Full variable domain (outside the CDR3, taken from reference TRBV18 and TRBJ2-3): NAGVMQNPRHLVRRRGQEARLRCSPMKGHSHVYWYRQLPEEGLKFMVYLQKENIIDESGMPKERFSAEFPKEGPSILRIQQVVRGDSAAYFCASSPGLPPTDTQYFGPGTRLTVL.

This clonotype was picked up a small number of times. The rearrangement links TRBV30 to TRBJ2-4; 11 bases agree with TRBD2. This CDR3 contains 17 residues. CDR1 and CDR2 (germline): GTSNPN, SVGIG (reference sequence). V trimming: 0 bases; J trimming: 4 bases; junction bases outside the gene matches: 8. The CDR3 reads CAWSVHELAGVKNIQYF. CDR3 DNA sequence: TGTGCCTGGAGTGTACATGAACTAGCGGGAGTAAAAAACATTCAGTACTTC.

The chain is built from TRBV25-1 and TRBJ2-7; maybe TRBD1 (6 bases). Trimming cost V 3 bases and J 3 bases, with 12 bases left between them. Germline V lookup: CDR1 MGHDK, CDR2 SYGVNS. This CDR3 region has 14 residues. This CDR3 reads CASSDVGQRYEQYF. The CDR3 coding sequence is TGTGCCAGCAGTGATGTTGGACAGCGCTACGAGCAGTACTTC.

This clonotype appeared a few times. The chain has TRBV6-1 and TRBJ2-7, with no clear D. In germline, CDR1 is MNHNS, CDR2 SASEGT. This CDR3 has 13 residues. Trimming took off 5 bases at V and 7 bases at J, with 15 bases between the two ends. Here the CDR3 reads CASSSSSLLEQYF. As DNA, the CDR3 is TGTGCCAGCAGTTCCTCCAGCCTACTGGAGCAGTACTTC.

The chain carries TRBV12-3 or TRBV12-4 and TRBJ2-2; D tentatively reads TRBD1 or TRBD2 (5 bases each). The CDR3 is 18 residues long. Trimming shortened V by 6 bases and J by 0 bases, and 20 bases separated the two germline ends. CDR3 in DNA: TGTGCCAGCAGCCGAACAATGGGGGATTCTACGAACACCGGGGAGCTGTTTTTT. Translating gives CASSRTMGDSTNTGELFF.

V usage is TRBV6-1 and J usage is TRBJ2-1; 14 bases are a match to TRBD2. Germline CDR1 MNHNS, CDR2 SASEGT. The ends lost 3 bases at V and 10 bases at J; junction bases unmatched: 8. The CDR3 contains 16 residues. For the CDR3, the DNA is TGTGCCAGCAGTGAGTTGGGACTAGCGGGAGTGGGGGAGCAGTTCTTC. Encoded protein: CASSELGLAGVGEQFF.

This clonotype showed up many times. The chain uses TRBV30 and TRBJ2-3; 10 bases match TRBD1. With V trimmed by 5 bases and J by 2 bases, 7 bases remained unmatched. In germline, CDR1 is GTSNPN, CDR2 SVGIG (reference sequence). This CDR3 has 15 amino acids. Here the CDR3 DNA reads TGTGCCTGGGGGCGGGGGACAGGGGACACAGATACGCAGTATTTT. Its protein product is CAWGRGTGDTDTQYF.

This clonotype was recorded many times. J is TRBJ1-6 and V is TRBV18, with no clear D. Germline CDR1 is KGHSH and CDR2 is LQKENI. The CDR3 consists of 11 residues. Trimming shortened V by 6 bases and J by 5 bases, and 2 bases separated the two germline ends. This chain's CDR3 is CASSDNSPLHF. CDR3 in DNA: TGTGCCAGCTCGGATAATTCACCCCTCCACTTT.

The V and J genes are TRBV5-4 and TRBJ2-7; no definite D call. The germline V and J ends were trimmed by 4 bases and 1 base, with 12 bases remaining between them. This CDR3 comprises 14 residues. Germline-derived CDR1 and CDR2 are SGHNT and YYREEE (reference sequence). In DNA, the CDR3 is TGTGCCAGCAGCGGCGCGCGCGGATCCTACGAGCAGTACTTC. Translating it yields CASSGARGSYEQYF.